Listed below are T cell receptor beta chains from one sample, sequenced in a study of T cells in localized non-small cell lung cancer. Sequenced by immunoSEQ multiplex PCR; TCRdb stores in-frame clones only, minus some. The table includes around 50,000 clones, roughly 90% detected once. The source was peripheral blood, collected before any cancer treatment. Every receptor here comes from a male donor aged 60 or over with stage III squamous cell lung carcinoma. The CDR3 runs from the conserved cysteine through the conserved F or W. The D gene is left open where the match is weak. Not every row has a clone size; where given, it reads once, few, many or a size class.

v_call	clone_size	j_call	d_call	cdr3_aa	cdr3_nt
TRBV21-1	few	TRBJ2-1	-	CASSKGNGMAVNEQFF	TGTGCCAGCAGCAAGGGGAACGGGATGGCTGTCAATGAGCAGTTCTTC
TRBV9	-	TRBJ1-2	-	CASSRDAVDGYTF	TGTGCCAGCAGCAGGGACGCAGTGGATGGCTACACCTTC
TRBV7-3	-	TRBJ2-7	TRBD1	CASSLSGQGGYEQYF	TGTGCCAGCAGCTTATCAGGACAGGGGGGCTACGAGCAGTACTTC
TRBV2	-	TRBJ2-1	-	CASSEARVEQFF	TGTGCCAGCAGTGAAGCGAGGGTAGAGCAGTTCTTC
TRBV19	-	TRBJ1-1	-	CASSIDGGVPEAFF	TGTGCCAGTAGTATAGACGGGGGGGTCCCTGAAGCTTTCTTT
TRBV27	-	TRBJ2-7	-	CASSPRGSTEQYF	TGTGCCAGCAGTCCTAGGGGTAGTACCGAGCAGTACTTC
TRBV6-5	once	TRBJ2-5	-	CASSSDQRETQYF	TGTGCCAGCAGTTCCGATCAACGAGAGACCCAGTACTTC
TRBV7-9	-	TRBJ1-4	-	CASTRSTGEKLFF	TGTGCCAGCACCCGATCGACAGGTGAAAAACTGTTTTTT
TRBV5-4	-	TRBJ1-2	TRBD1	CASRGGGQGAGYGYTF	TGTGCCAGCAGAGGGGGCGGACAGGGGGCGGGCTATGGCTACACCTTC
TRBV2	-	TRBJ2-1	TRBD1	CASRLRDRGEQFF	TGTGCCAGCAGACTCCGGGACAGAGGTGAGCAGTTCTTC
TRBV9	-	TRBJ2-2	-	CASSVAASAGELFF	TGTGCCAGCAGCGTAGCGGCCAGCGCCGGGGAGCTGTTTTTT
TRBV27	-	TRBJ1-5	TRBD1	CASTKTGVGNQPQHF	TGTGCCAGCACCAAGACAGGGGTTGGTAATCAGCCCCAGCATTTT
TRBV5-1	-	TRBJ2-2	TRBD1	CASSLRGQGNTGELFF	TGCGCCAGCAGCTTAAGGGGACAGGGGAACACCGGGGAGCTGTTTTTT
TRBV5-1	-	TRBJ2-1	-	CASSHEGNSNEQFF	TGCGCCAGCAGCCATGAGGGAAATAGCAATGAGCAGTTCTTC
TRBV5-6	-	TRBJ2-1	-	CASSKRYNEQFF	TGTGCCAGCAGCAAGAGGTACAATGAGCAGTTCTTC
TRBV5-6	-	TRBJ2-7	TRBD2	CASSFSLAGVSYEQYF	TGTGCCAGCAGCTTCTCCCTAGCGGGAGTCTCCTACGAGCAGTACTTC
TRBV5-4	-	TRBJ1-1	TRBD1	CASRDRGQIGAEAFF	TGTGCCAGCCGCGACAGGGGGCAAATCGGCGCTGAAGCTTTCTTT
TRBV27	-	TRBJ2-7	-	CASSSGRGNEQYF	TGTGCCAGCAGTTCCGGCAGGGGTAACGAGCAGTACTTC
TRBV9	-	TRBJ1-1	TRBD1	CASSPGGRDGEAFF	TGTGCCAGCAGCCCAGGGGGCCGGGACGGAGAAGCTTTCTTT
TRBV25-1	-	TRBJ1-2	-	CASSDFGWGGYTF	TGTGCCAGCAGTGACTTCGGGTGGGGGGGCTACACCTTC
TRBV4-3	-	TRBJ1-2	-	CASSPGSPGYGYTF	TGCGCCAGCAGCCCAGGATCCCCTGGGTATGGCTACACCTTC
TRBV30	-	TRBJ1-5	-	CAWRRIWSDPNQPQHF	TGTGCCTGGAGGCGCATATGGTCAGACCCAAATCAGCCCCAGCATTTT
TRBV15	-	TRBJ2-7	-	CATSRVAGASYEQYF	TGTGCCACCAGCAGAGTAGCAGGGGCTTCCTACGAGCAGTACTTC
TRBV27	-	TRBJ2-7	-	CASSLSRINEQYF	TGTGCCAGCAGTTTATCCAGGATCAACGAGCAGTACTTC
TRBV7-9	-	TRBJ1-6	-	CASSQSPSPLHF	TGTGCCAGCAGCCAGTCCCCCTCACCCCTCCACTTT
TRBV5-1	-	TRBJ2-6	-	CASNLDAGANVLTF	TGCGCCAGCAACCTGGACGCTGGGGCCAACGTCCTGACTTTC
TRBV5-1	-	TRBJ2-1	-	CASSKEGAYNEQFF	TGCGCCAGCAGCAAGGAGGGAGCCTACAATGAGCAGTTCTTC
TRBV12-5	-	TRBJ2-1	-	CASGLGWNEQFF	TGTGCTAGTGGTTTGGGGTGGAATGAGCAGTTCTTC
TRBV6-5	-	TRBJ2-7	-	CASSYGAESKQYF	TGTGCCAGCAGTTACGGAGCCGAGTCCAAGCAGTACTTC